These T cell receptor beta chains were read from a single sample in a study of cytomegalovirus exposure and HLA in healthy donors. The table came from immunoSEQ multiplex PCR; TCRdb's copy has only in-frame clones and leaves some out. The table lists 160,000 or so clones, just over 75% of them singletons. Sample: PBMCs. The receptor source for this set is a woman aged 40 to 50 in good health and CMV-seronegative. The CDR3 runs from the conserved cysteine through the conserved F or W. The order of the fields is J gene, D gene, V gene, clone size, CDR3 protein, CDR3 DNA. A D gene is named only where the DNA matches it firmly. The size entry is marked missing in some rows and otherwise reads once, few, many or a size class.

j_gene: TRBJ2-3
d_gene: TRBD1
v_gene: TRBV9
abundance: once
CDR3aa: CASSVGDRVADTQYF
CDR3nt: TGTGCCAGCAGCGTAGGGGACAGGGTGGCAGATACGCAGTATTTT

j_gene: TRBJ2-5
d_gene: TRBD2
v_gene: TRBV29-1
abundance: NA
CDR3aa: CSVEGSSGGGRTEETQYF
CDR3nt: TGCAGCGTTGAAGGGTCCTCGGGGGGAGGGCGTACTGAAGAGACCCAGTACTTC

j_gene: TRBJ2-1
d_gene: TRBD1
v_gene: TRBV7-9
abundance: NA
CDR3aa: CASSPTGSKNNEQFF
CDR3nt: TGTGCCAGCAGCCCGACAGGGTCTAAGAACAATGAGCAGTTCTTC

j_gene: TRBJ2-7
d_gene: NA
v_gene: TRBV29-1
abundance: NA
CDR3aa: CSVPSTESSYEQYF
CDR3nt: TGCAGCGTTCCTTCTACAGAAAGCTCCTACGAGCAGTACTTC

j_gene: TRBJ1-4
d_gene: NA
v_gene: TRBV27
abundance: NA
CDR3aa: CATRKQSLDEKLFF
CDR3nt: TGTGCCACCCGTAAACAGTCACTCGATGAAAAACTGTTTTTT

j_gene: TRBJ1-1
d_gene: NA
v_gene: TRBV15
abundance: NA
CDR3aa: CATTLSGGVDTEAFF
CDR3nt: TGTGCCACCACCCTTTCGGGGGGTGTCGACACTGAAGCTTTCTTT

j_gene: TRBJ2-2
d_gene: TRBD2
v_gene: TRBV7-8
abundance: few
CDR3aa: CASSLVGGSDSTNTGELFF
CDR3nt: TGTGCCAGCAGCTTAGTGGGCGGGAGTGATTCCACGAACACCGGGGAGCTGTTTTTT

j_gene: TRBJ1-5
d_gene: TRBD1
v_gene: TRBV15
abundance: NA
CDR3aa: CATSRGGTGPQPQHF
CDR3nt: TGTGCCACCAGCAGGGGAGGGACAGGGCCCCAGCCCCAGCATTTT

j_gene: TRBJ1-5
d_gene: NA
v_gene: TRBV28
abundance: NA
CDR3aa: CASREAGVVSNQPQHF
CDR3nt: TGTGCCAGCAGGGAAGCAGGGGTGGTGAGCAATCAGCCCCAGCATTTT

j_gene: TRBJ2-1
d_gene: NA
v_gene: TRBV5-1
abundance: NA
CDR3aa: CASSLGLPPVEEQFF
CDR3nt: TGCGCCAGCAGCTTGGGGCTCCCCCCGGTGGAGGAGCAGTTCTTC

j_gene: TRBJ1-5
d_gene: NA
v_gene: TRBV4-1
abundance: NA
CDR3aa: CASSHDGQRNQPQHF
CDR3nt: TGCGCCAGCAGCCATGACGGACAACGCAATCAGCCCCAGCATTTT

j_gene: TRBJ2-1
d_gene: TRBD2
v_gene: TRBV5-6
abundance: once
CDR3aa: CASSAYASGRPYEEQFF
CDR3nt: TGTGCCAGCAGCGCCTACGCTAGCGGGAGGCCCTACGAGGAGCAGTTCTTC

j_gene: TRBJ1-1
d_gene: NA
v_gene: TRBV7-9
abundance: NA
CDR3aa: CASSERGGVGGTEAFF
CDR3nt: TGTGCCAGCAGCGAACGGGGGGGCGTCGGTGGGACTGAAGCTTTCTTT

j_gene: TRBJ1-1
d_gene: NA
v_gene: TRBV5-1
abundance: NA
CDR3aa: CASRAPAGTEAFF
CDR3nt: TGCGCCAGCAGGGCCCCTGCAGGGACTGAAGCTTTCTTT

j_gene: TRBJ1-5
d_gene: NA
v_gene: TRBV7-9
abundance: NA
CDR3aa: CASSRGNQPQHF
CDR3nt: TGTGCCAGCAGCCGAGGCAATCAGCCCCAGCATTTT

j_gene: TRBJ2-7
d_gene: NA
v_gene: TRBV21-1
abundance: NA
CDR3aa: CASSKGYAISYEQYF
CDR3nt: TGTGCCAGCAGCAAAGGCTATGCTATCTCCTACGAGCAGTACTTC

j_gene: TRBJ2-7
d_gene: NA
v_gene: TRBV9
abundance: NA
CDR3aa: CASSGSGNEQYF
CDR3nt: TGTGCCAGCAGCGGATCGGGGAACGAGCAGTACTTC

j_gene: TRBJ1-1
d_gene: TRBD1
v_gene: TRBV19
abundance: NA
CDR3aa: CASSIGTGDGNTEAFF
CDR3nt: TGTGCCAGTAGTATAGGGACAGGGGACGGGAACACTGAAGCTTTCTTT

j_gene: TRBJ2-2
d_gene: TRBD2
v_gene: TRBV5-1
abundance: NA
CDR3aa: CASSLVTSDGELFF
CDR3nt: TGCGCCAGCAGCTTGGTGACTAGCGACGGGGAGCTGTTTTTT

j_gene: TRBJ1-5
d_gene: TRBD1
v_gene: TRBV28
abundance: NA
CDR3aa: CASLQGDYQPQHF
CDR3nt: TGTGCCAGCCTACAGGGGGACTATCAGCCCCAGCATTTT

j_gene: TRBJ1-1
d_gene: TRBD1
v_gene: TRBV28
abundance: NA
CDR3aa: CASSPGQGADTEAFF
CDR3nt: TGTGCCAGCAGTCCGGGACAGGGGGCGGACACTGAAGCTTTCTTT

j_gene: TRBJ2-1
d_gene: NA
v_gene: TRBV29-1
abundance: NA
CDR3aa: CSVLDSSYNEQFF
CDR3nt: TGCAGCGTCCTCGACAGTTCCTACAATGAGCAGTTCTTC

j_gene: TRBJ2-7
d_gene: TRBD2
v_gene: TRBV7-6
abundance: NA
CDR3aa: CASSLDRASGRNEQYF
CDR3nt: TGTGCCAGCAGCTTAGATCGGGCTAGCGGGAGGAACGAGCAGTACTTC

j_gene: TRBJ2-7
d_gene: NA
v_gene: TRBV7-2
abundance: NA
CDR3aa: CASSPGQGLEQYF
CDR3nt: TGTGCCAGCAGCCCAGGGCAGGGCTTAGAGCAGTACTTC

j_gene: TRBJ2-7
d_gene: NA
v_gene: TRBV28
abundance: NA
CDR3aa: CASKTLLGGLGYEQYF
CDR3nt: TGTGCCAGCAAAACCCTCCTAGGGGGATTGGGCTACGAGCAGTACTTC

j_gene: TRBJ2-1
d_gene: NA
v_gene: TRBV27
abundance: NA
CDR3aa: CASRDGGVSYNEQFF
CDR3nt: TGTGCCAGCAGGGACGGAGGGGTCAGCTACAATGAGCAGTTCTTC

j_gene: TRBJ1-3
d_gene: NA
v_gene: TRBV18
abundance: NA
CDR3aa: CASSLQGGSGNTIYF
CDR3nt: TGTGCCAGCTCACTCCAAGGAGGCTCTGGAAACACCATATATTTT

j_gene: TRBJ2-2
d_gene: TRBD1
v_gene: TRBV10-3
abundance: once
CDR3aa: CAIQDREIGELFF
CDR3nt: TGTGCCATCCAGGACAGGGAGATCGGGGAGCTGTTTTTT

j_gene: TRBJ1-1
d_gene: NA
v_gene: TRBV29-1
abundance: NA
CDR3aa: CSVGGWNTEAFF
CDR3nt: TGCAGCGTTGGGGGCTGGAACACTGAAGCTTTCTTT

j_gene: TRBJ1-1
d_gene: NA
v_gene: TRBV6-5
abundance: NA
CDR3aa: CASSYGGGPAEAFF
CDR3nt: TGTGCCAGCAGTTACGGGGGGGGCCCGGCTGAAGCTTTCTTT

j_gene: TRBJ2-7
d_gene: TRBD2
v_gene: TRBV6-6
abundance: NA
CDR3aa: CASSSSTSGSLYEQYF
CDR3nt: TGTGCCAGCAGCTCCTCGACTAGCGGGAGTCTCTACGAGCAGTACTTC

j_gene: TRBJ1-1
d_gene: NA
v_gene: TRBV27
abundance: NA
CDR3aa: CASTPTGQGSEAFF
CDR3nt: TGTGCCAGCACTCCCACGGGGCAGGGGTCAGAAGCTTTCTTT

j_gene: TRBJ2-1
d_gene: NA
v_gene: TRBV27
abundance: NA
CDR3aa: CASSLKDSKNEQFF
CDR3nt: TGTGCCAGCAGTCTAAAGGACTCAAAAAATGAGCAGTTCTTC

j_gene: TRBJ1-2
d_gene: NA
v_gene: TRBV30
abundance: NA
CDR3aa: CAWGETAGGYTF
CDR3nt: TGTGCCTGGGGGGAAACAGCGGGCGGCTACACCTTC

j_gene: TRBJ1-5
d_gene: NA
v_gene: TRBV7-9
abundance: NA
CDR3aa: CASSLDSQPQHF
CDR3nt: TGTGCCAGCAGCTTAGATTCGCAGCCCCAGCATTTT

j_gene: TRBJ1-1
d_gene: NA
v_gene: TRBV9
abundance: NA
CDR3aa: CASSESGGTEAFF
CDR3nt: TGTGCCAGCAGCGAGTCCGGGGGCACTGAAGCTTTCTTT

j_gene: TRBJ1-1
d_gene: TRBD1
v_gene: TRBV28
abundance: NA
CDR3aa: CASSFWTGEGNTEAFF
CDR3nt: TGTGCCAGCAGTTTCTGGACAGGGGAGGGCAACACTGAAGCTTTCTTT

j_gene: TRBJ2-7
d_gene: TRBD2
v_gene: TRBV2
abundance: NA
CDR3aa: CASTRTSGSDGEQYF
CDR3nt: TGTGCCAGCACCAGGACTAGCGGGAGTGATGGCGAGCAGTACTTC

j_gene: TRBJ2-3
d_gene: NA
v_gene: TRBV20-1
abundance: once
CDR3aa: CSPLRGDTQYF
CDR3nt: TGCAGTCCCCTAAGGGGAGATACGCAGTATTTT

j_gene: TRBJ1-5
d_gene: NA
v_gene: TRBV5-1
abundance: once
CDR3aa: CASSLMSGEGQPQHF
CDR3nt: TGCGCCAGCAGCTTGATGTCAGGGGAAGGTCAGCCCCAGCATTTT

j_gene: TRBJ2-1
d_gene: NA
v_gene: TRBV7-2
abundance: NA
CDR3aa: CASSLSGKQFF
CDR3nt: TGTGCCAGCAGCCTCTCCGGGAAGCAGTTCTTC

j_gene: TRBJ2-3
d_gene: TRBD2
v_gene: TRBV9
abundance: NA
CDR3aa: CASSAPRLAGGRDTQYF
CDR3nt: TGTGCCAGCAGCGCCCCCCGACTAGCGGGAGGGCGGGATACGCAGTATTTT

j_gene: TRBJ2-3
d_gene: TRBD2
v_gene: TRBV11-3
abundance: NA
CDR3aa: CASSPRLGLAGGIPTDTQYF
CDR3nt: TGTGCCAGCAGCCCCAGACTCGGGCTAGCGGGAGGAATCCCCACAGATACGCAGTATTTT

j_gene: TRBJ1-5
d_gene: NA
v_gene: TRBV6-6
abundance: once
CDR3aa: CASSYPGGSNQPQHF
CDR3nt: TGTGCCAGCAGTTACCCAGGAGGTAGCAATCAGCCCCAGCATTTT

j_gene: TRBJ2-1
d_gene: TRBD2
v_gene: TRBV30
abundance: NA
CDR3aa: CAWENLAGGYNEQFF
CDR3nt: TGTGCCTGGGAGAATTTAGCGGGAGGTTACAATGAGCAGTTCTTC

j_gene: TRBJ2-7
d_gene: TRBD2
v_gene: TRBV27
abundance: NA
CDR3aa: CASSRALGTTYGGGEQYF
CDR3nt: TGTGCCAGCAGTCGAGCTTTAGGGACGACCTATGGGGGGGGCGAGCAGTACTTC

j_gene: TRBJ1-1
d_gene: NA
v_gene: TRBV5-1
abundance: NA
CDR3aa: CASSLAGTSKSGNTEAFF
CDR3nt: TGCGCCAGCAGCTTGGCGGGGACATCTAAGTCGGGGAACACTGAAGCTTTCTTT

j_gene: TRBJ2-1
d_gene: TRBD1
v_gene: TRBV27
abundance: NA
CDR3aa: CASSLLGTGPNEQFF
CDR3nt: TGTGCCAGCAGTTTATTGGGGACAGGGCCGAATGAGCAGTTCTTC

j_gene: TRBJ2-1
d_gene: TRBD2
v_gene: TRBV29-1
abundance: NA
CDR3aa: CSVTLAGFYNEQFF
CDR3nt: TGCAGCGTTACACTAGCGGGGTTTTACAATGAGCAGTTCTTC

j_gene: TRBJ2-2
d_gene: TRBD1
v_gene: TRBV10-3
abundance: NA
CDR3aa: CAISVGQKSNTGELFF
CDR3nt: TGTGCCATCAGTGTGGGACAGAAATCGAACACCGGGGAGCTGTTTTTT

j_gene: TRBJ1-2
d_gene: TRBD1
v_gene: TRBV4-2
abundance: NA
CDR3aa: CASSQGQGGEYGYTF
CDR3nt: TGTGCCAGCAGCCAGGGACAGGGGGGGGAGTATGGCTACACCTTC

j_gene: TRBJ2-3
d_gene: TRBD1
v_gene: TRBV7-9
abundance: NA
CDR3aa: CASSLERQGTSTDTQYF
CDR3nt: TGTGCCAGCAGCTTAGAGCGACAGGGTACTAGCACAGATACGCAGTATTTT

j_gene: TRBJ1-2
d_gene: NA
v_gene: TRBV5-5
abundance: NA
CDR3aa: CASSLEGGGNYGYTF
CDR3nt: TGTGCCAGCAGCTTGGAGGGAGGGGGAAACTATGGCTACACCTTC

j_gene: TRBJ2-5
d_gene: NA
v_gene: TRBV6-1
abundance: NA
CDR3aa: CASSEDPGYQETQYF
CDR3nt: TGTGCCAGCAGTGAGGACCCAGGGTATCAAGAGACCCAGTACTTC